This entry features one T cell receptor (beta chain) sequence. Since a much larger clone is just one base distant, this may be a read error. Amplified TCR beta CDR3 regions came from RNA transcripts. An initial round of RT-PCR targeting the TCR CDR3 relied on the HTBI primer set. TCRdb reanalysed the multiplex PCR reads using MiXCR and keeps one entry per CDR3 protein. The table records 300,000 to 350,000 distinct CDR3 sequences, 15% to 20% of them present only once. With 2 bases removed from V and 8 bases from J, the gap between germline ends came to 12 bases. Germline CDR1 and CDR2: SEHNR and FQNEAQ (reference sequence). The CDR3 is 13 amino acids. This entry comes from a study of T cells in Graves' hyperthyroidism and ophthalmopathy.

The chain uses TRBV7-9 and TRBJ1-2; D remains unclear. The sequencing sample was made of blood. This clonotype was obtained from a woman between 40 and 50 years old with Graves' ophthalmopathy. The CDR3 protein is CASSLREGDGYTF. As DNA, the CDR3 is TGTGCCAGCAGCTTAAGAGAGGGCGACGGCTACACCTTC.